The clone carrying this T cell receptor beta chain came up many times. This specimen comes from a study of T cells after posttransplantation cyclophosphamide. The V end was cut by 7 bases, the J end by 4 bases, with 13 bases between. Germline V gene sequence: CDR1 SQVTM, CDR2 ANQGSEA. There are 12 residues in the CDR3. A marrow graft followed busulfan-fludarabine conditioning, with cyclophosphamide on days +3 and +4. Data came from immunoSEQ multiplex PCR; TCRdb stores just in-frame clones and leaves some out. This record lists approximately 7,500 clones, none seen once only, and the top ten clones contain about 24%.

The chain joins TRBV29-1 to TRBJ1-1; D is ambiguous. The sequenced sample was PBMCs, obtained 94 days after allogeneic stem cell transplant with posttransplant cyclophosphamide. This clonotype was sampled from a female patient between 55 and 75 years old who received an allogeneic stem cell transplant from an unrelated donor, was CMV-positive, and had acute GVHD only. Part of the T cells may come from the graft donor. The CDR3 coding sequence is TGCAGCGGACGGACTGCTCCCACTGAAGCTTTCTTT. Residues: CSGRTAPTEAFF. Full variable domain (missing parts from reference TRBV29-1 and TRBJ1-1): SAVISQKPSRDICQRGTSLTIQCQVDSQVTMMFWYRQQPGQSLTLIATANQGSEATYESGFVIDKFPISRPNLTFSTLTVSNMSPEDSSIYLCSGRTAPTEAFFGQGTRLTVV.